This T cell receptor (beta chain) is drawn from a study of cytotoxic CD8 clonotypes in ibrutinib-treated CLL (dated by TCRdb to about 2021). General notes on the study: In this cohort, over 14 patients were treatment-naive and approximately ten were relapsed/refractory, while around 18 had unmutated IGHV. Response samples were obtained after a median of approximately eleven months of treatment, with a range of about 6 to 40 months. Samples averaged roughly 260,000 productive templates and tens of thousands of productive rearrangements. Responses were partial in roughly 24 patients and complete in 2; after median around 66 months follow-up, roughly 15 stayed in remission and about twelve progressed. Longitudinal samples were available for about 30% of the roughly 86 trial participants. Every remission and progressive disease sample was obtained while ibrutinib was still being received by the patients. Cryopreserved peripheral blood mononuclear cells were collected at three points: before therapy, at response, and at either sustained remission or disease progression.

The sample's time point label, in plain terms: progressive disease on ibrutinib. Approximately 2 micrograms of genomic DNA were extracted from cryopreserved PBMCs for TCR beta library preparation. High-throughput TCR beta sequencing was performed on longitudinal blood samples from CLL patients receiving ibrutinib monotherapy. The patients took part in an open-label, single-center phase 2 trial of ibrutinib monotherapy. Of note for this clone: Its antigen remains undetermined. Qualities for individual bases were not recorded, and no much larger clone is one base off.

A MiSeq instrument was used for deep resolution sequencing, which targeted depths ranging from 1 in 1 million up to 1 in 200,000 T cells, with coverage averaging 10x for each clonotype. TCR beta libraries were generated with the immunoSEQ hsTCRB Kit. The paper's processing steps were these. ImmunoSEQ Data Assistant and ImmunoSEQ Analyzer were used for data analysis, and V, D and J genes were assigned according to IMGT definitions. Clonality was computed as one minus normalized Shannon entropy of productive rearrangement frequencies, ranging from 0 to 1. Only overrepresented clonotypes making up at least 0.05% of the repertoire of each patient were included in the public clonotype analysis. Some 14 age-matched healthy donor repertoires from immuneACCESS served as clonality controls. TCRdb provides this immuneACCESS table in a form limited to in-frame rearrangements. Some clones are lacking; in checked studies, under half of them reflect an unresolved V gene, and why the rest are absent is not known. For V, J and clone size, that table is used; D and trimming come from the DNA. The table for this sample lists approximately 170,000 clones; about 88% of them were counted only once. In total, the top ten clones hold approximately 2.9% of the sample.

Beyond this particular receptor, the publication reports: Sampling times were not matched between patients in sustained remission and patients whose disease was progressing, and lymph node repertoires were not examined. Baseline clonality was found to be higher than that of age-matched healthy donors and was strongly correlated with circulating CD8+ T-cell counts. Public clonotypes were rare and either contracted or stayed stable during treatment, and the rise in clonality at ibrutinib response reflected the expansion of private clonotypes. Clonality rose at ibrutinib response, remained stable during sustained remission, and dropped back toward baseline at progression.

The sequenced sample was PBMCs, obtained at disease progression, from a patient treated with ibrutinib. The receptor comes from a human donor with chronic lymphocytic leukemia.

The nucleotides are TGTGCCAGCAGCTTAACCTCCGGGGGGGCGGTGAACACTGAAGCTTTCTTT. Translated, this gives CASSLTSGGAVNTEAFF. The chain is assembled from TRBV7-3 and TRBJ1-1; TRBD1 is a possible D gene, resting on 6 matching bases. The CDR3 contains 17 residues, cysteine and phenylalanine counted. Kept here is only the CDR3 DNA, which spans 51 bases and is read in frame from base 1. As encoded in the germline V gene, CDR1 is SGHTA while CDR2 is FQGTGA. The V and J ends are trimmed by 0 bases and 0 bases, leaving 14 bases between them.